Listed here are 24 T cell receptor beta chains from one sample, sequenced in a study of shared clonotypes between healthy human individuals. Assay: immunoSEQ multiplex PCR; the TCRdb copy retains only in-frame clones and omits some. The sample gives under 1,100,000 clones, about 80% of which show up once; 0.6% to 0.75% is in the top ten. Specimen: memory CD4+ T cells from PBMCs. Subset described: CD45RA-negative fraction. These receptors were collected from a man between 18 and 35 years old in good health. Some clones in this sample may be carry-over from other donors' samples.

The chain links TRBV5-1 to TRBJ1-1; 8 nucleotides agree with TRBD1. CDR3 length equals 15 residues. Trimming cost V 4 bases and J 4 bases; bases outside gene matches: 9. Germline lookup yields CDR1 SGHRS and CDR2 YFSETQ. The CDR3 nucleotides read TGCGCCAGCAGCGTGACAGGGGTGATGGGCACTGAAGCTTTCTTT. This encodes CASSVTGVMGTEAFF.

Here the CDR3 DNA reads TGTGCCAGCAGAGCCGGGACAGCCTATGGCTACACCTTC. This sequence encodes CASRAGTAYGYTF. The chain recombines TRBV6-4 with TRBJ1-2; TRBD1 agrees at 7 bases. The CDR3 is made up of 13 amino acids. From germline, CDR1 is MRHNA and CDR2 SNTAGT. V gave up 6 bases and J gave up 4 bases; unmatched junction bases: 5.

This chain links TRBV19 with TRBJ2-1, with 12 bases matching TRBD2. CDR3 length: 18 residues. Losses at the gene ends were 6 bases for V and 4 bases for J; bases not matched to a gene: 13. From germline, CDR1 is LNHDA and CDR2 SQIVND (reference sequence). CDR3 protein: CASRRGILAGGGYNEQFF. Written as DNA, the CDR3 is TGTGCCAGTAGAAGGGGTATACTAGCGGGAGGAGGGTACAATGAGCAGTTCTTC.

The chain is built from TRBV10-3 and TRBJ1-2, with D perhaps TRBD1 (5 bases). CDR1 is ENHRY, CDR2 SYGVKD, per germline. With 3 bases removed from V and 6 bases from J, the gap between germline ends came to 14 bases. The CDR3 contains 14 residues. The CDR3 sequence: CAISEWGYGDGYTF. CDR3 DNA: TGTGCCATCAGTGAATGGGGGTATGGGGATGGCTACACCTTC.

This chain joins TRBV28 and TRBJ1-2; weak D call: TRBD1 (5 bases). Trimming shortened V by 2 bases and J by 8 bases, and 12 bases separated the two germline ends. Germline assignment: CDR1 MDHEN and CDR2 SYDVKM. This CDR3 contains 13 residues. The CDR3 loop reads CASSLRSRTGYTF. The CDR3, as DNA: TGTGCCAGCAGTTTACGGTCCAGGACAGGCTACACCTTC.

This sequence joins TRBV27 and TRBJ2-1; 10 nucleotides line up with TRBD2. J gave up 3 bases and V 6 bases, and 5 bases lay outside the gene matches. The length of the CDR3 is 15 residues. Germline CDR1 is MNHEY and CDR2 is SMNVEV (reference sequence). The CDR3 reads CASRLTSGNYNEQFF. For the CDR3, the DNA is TGTGCCAGCAGACTAACTAGCGGGAACTACAATGAGCAGTTCTTC.

V gene TRBV6-1 combines with J gene TRBJ2-7; D unclear. Gene TRBJ2-1 matches the end of the DNA better, so the J call may be wrong. Germline V gene sequence: CDR1 MNHNS, CDR2 SASEGT. The CDR3 length is 15 residues. The CDR3 DNA reads as TGTGCCAGCAGTGAAGCGCCTAGCTCCTACAATGAGCAGTTCTTC. This codes for CASSEAPSSYNEQFF.

The gene calls are TRBV28 and TRBJ1-2; the D gene is possibly TRBD1 (5 bases). Germline CDR1 reads MDHEN; CDR2 reads SYDVKM. The CDR3 consists of 13 residues. V was clipped by 6 bases and J by 8 bases, with 16 bases between them. The CDR3 DNA is TGTGCCAGCAGACCAACAGGTCAGGGAGGCTACACCTTC. It is translated as CASRPTGQGGYTF.

This chain uses TRBV9 with TRBJ1-3, with D possibly being TRBD1 (6 bases). In germline, CDR1 is SGDLS, CDR2 YYNGEE. This CDR3 has 20 amino acids. Trimming left V 0 bases short and J 1 base short, with 23 bases between. The CDR3 spells CASSVAPGIDRRISGNTIYF. In nucleotides, the CDR3 is TGTGCCAGCAGCGTAGCCCCCGGGATCGACAGGAGAATTTCTGGAAACACCATATATTTT.

With regard to this clone: A much larger clonotype is one base distant, so this may be a read error. The CDR3 end shows no conserved phenylalanine or tryptophan, and so a read error is likely. The chain links TRBV6-6 to TRBJ1-1; TRBD1 aligns across 7 bases. The CDR3 is 13 residues long. V dropped 6 bases and J dropped 5; count of bases not matched to a gene: 6. Germline CDR1 and CDR2: MNHNY and SVGAGI (reference sequence). CDR3 in DNA: TGTGCCAGCAGCCAGGGGGACCGGACTGAAGCTTTCCTT. Protein sequence: CASSQGDRTEAFL.

V is TRBV7-7 and J is TRBJ2-5; the D is unclear. Trimming cost V 1 base and J 2 bases, with 14 bases left between them. The CDR3 consists of 16 residues. The germline V gene encodes CDR1 SSHAT and CDR2 FNYEAQ (reference sequence). In DNA, the CDR3 is TGTGCCAGCAGCTTAGAGACCCCGGCCATTCAAGAGACCCAGTACTTC. It translates to CASSLETPAIQETQYF.

With regard to this clone: A single base is all that separates this from a far larger clone, so a read error is likely. Other DNA sequences of this sample code for an identical CDR3. V gene TRBV27 combines with J gene TRBJ1-5, with no clear D. V lost 5 bases and J 11 bases, leaving 13 bases between the germline ends. The CDR3 is made up of 12 amino acids. Germline CDR1 and CDR2: MNHEY and SMNVEV (reference sequence). This CDR3 is CASSLIGQAQHF. The CDR3 DNA sequence: TGTGCCAGCAGTCTAATTGGGCAGGCCCAGCATTTT.

On this clone: One base separates it from a far larger clone, so it is likely a read error. This specimen includes other DNA sequences encoding the same CDR3. The chain's CDR3 is CATRTSGRAHF. The CDR3 coding sequence is TGTGCCACTCGGACTAGCGGGAGGGCCCACTTC. The gene calls are TRBV2 and TRBJ2-7; 15 bases map to TRBD2. Germline V gene lookup returns CDR1 SNHLY and CDR2 FYNNEI. The CDR3 is 11 residues long.

The gene calls are TRBV30 and TRBJ1-1; D is ambiguous. CDR1 and CDR2 from the germline V gene are GTSNPN and SVGIG (reference sequence). This CDR3 contains 13 residues. The V end lost 1 base, the J end lost 4 bases, and 10 bases lay between the germline ends. CDR3 region: CAWSGGLGTEAFF. CDR3 bases: TGTGCCTGGAGTGGGGGTTTGGGCACTGAAGCTTTCTTT.

This chain uses TRBV6-1 with TRBJ2-1; the D is unclear. CDR3 length: 13 residues. Germline CDR1 and CDR2: MNHNS and SASEGT. With 3 bases removed from V and 6 bases from J, the gap between germline ends came to 9 bases. The CDR3 spells CASSEMDLNEQFF. In nucleotides, the CDR3 is TGTGCCAGCAGTGAGATGGACCTCAATGAGCAGTTCTTC.

The sample holds one count of this clone. The rearrangement uses TRBV10-3 and TRBJ1-1; no definite D call. The CDR3 is 13 residues long. Germline V gives CDR1 ENHRY, CDR2 SYGVKD. Trimming removed 8 bases at V and 3 bases at J, with 13 bases between. CDR3 loop: CAICSRSDTEAFF. In DNA, the CDR3 is TGTGCCATCTGCAGCCGGAGTGACACTGAAGCTTTCTTT.

This sequence joins TRBV7-3 and TRBJ1-4, with D unclear. Trimming left V 0 bases short and J 7 bases short, with 6 bases between. The V gene's germline CDR1 is SGHTA and CDR2 FQGTGA. This CDR3 comprises 13 residues. The CDR3: CASSLTTGEKLFF. The DNA for the CDR3 is TGTGCCAGCAGCTTAACCACGGGTGAAAAACTGTTTTTT.

The genes are TRBV7-9 and TRBJ1-5; D remains ambiguous. There are 13 residues in the CDR3. Trimming left V 4 bases short and J 5 bases short, with 9 bases between. CDR1 SEHNR and CDR2 FQNEAQ come from the germline V gene (reference sequence). The CDR3 sequence is CASSSTADQPQHF. CDR3 in DNA: TGTGCCAGCAGCTCCACGGCTGATCAGCCCCAGCATTTT.

The CDR3 DNA sequence: TGTGCCAGCAGAACGGTACAGGGTTCTAGATCCAATCAGCCCCAGCATTTT. It yields the protein CASRTVQGSRSNQPQHF. V is TRBV28 and J is TRBJ1-5, with D tentatively TRBD1 (6 bases). The CDR3 spans 17 residues. Trimming took 6 bases from V and 3 from J, leaving 21 bases between them. Germline V gene sequence: CDR1 MDHEN, CDR2 SYDVKM.

Notes on this clone: Additional DNA sequences in this sample encode the identical CDR3. The chain employs TRBV5-4 and TRBJ2-3; perhaps TRBD2 as D (5 bases). Germline V gene lookup returns CDR1 SGHNT and CDR2 YYREEE (reference sequence). The CDR3 is 13 residues long. Trimming pared 3 bases from V and 4 bases from J, leaving 9 bases between. CDR3 coding DNA: TGTGCCAGCAGCTCGGACTCATCAGATACGCAGTATTTT. It encodes CASSSDSSDTQYF. Full variable domain (outside the CDR3, taken from reference TRBV5-4 and TRBJ2-3): ETGVTQSPTHLIKTRGQQVTLRCSSQSGHNTVSWYQQALGQGPQFIFQYYREEENGRGNFPPRFSGLQFPNYSSELNVNALELDDSALYLCASSSDSSDTQYFGPGTRLTVL.

The chain joins TRBV7-9 to TRBJ2-2, with D possibly being TRBD1 or TRBD2 (5 bases each). Per germline, CDR1 SEHNR and CDR2 FQNEAQ (reference sequence). This CDR3 is built from 15 residues. The V end was cut by 6 bases, the J end by 4 bases, with 15 bases between. The CDR3 DNA reads TGTGCCAGCAGTGTCGGGGCAGGCCTCACCGGGGAGCTGTTTTTT. The encoded protein is CASSVGAGLTGELFF.

This chain connects TRBV7-3 to TRBJ2-6, with D unresolved. CDR3 size: 16 residues. Germline CDR1 and CDR2: SGHTA and FQGTGA. V was shortened by 5 bases and J by 2 bases, with 13 bases between the two germline ends. The CDR3 sequence: CASSRPEATGANVLTF. The CDR3, as DNA: TGTGCCAGCAGCCGGCCCGAAGCGACTGGGGCCAACGTCCTGACTTTC.

The J gene is TRBJ1-1, the V gene TRBV6-1, with 11 bases aligning to TRBD1. Germline V gives CDR1 MNHNS, CDR2 SASEGT. The CDR3 loop spans 13 amino acids. CDR3 nucleotide sequence: TGTGCAGCTCGGACAGGGGGCTACACTGAAGCTTTCTTT. Encoded protein: CAARTGGYTEAFF.

V usage is TRBV30 and J usage is TRBJ1-2, with no clear D. V lost 6 bases to trimming and J lost 4 bases, with 12 bases between them. The CDR3 contains 12 residues. Germline lookup yields CDR1 GTSNPN and CDR2 SVGIG (reference sequence). CDR3 nucleotides: TGTGCCTGCCAACGACCCCCCTATGGCTACACCTTC. Protein sequence: CACQRPPYGYTF.